The next 14 T cell receptor beta chains were all read from a single sample in a study of blood T cells in healthy people across ages. The authors ran a second PCR of roughly 6 to 12 cycles using a sample-barcoded 5' primer and a J-beta primer mix. TCRdb independently ran MiXCR on the 5' RACE reads; one entry per CDR3 protein. The sample contains 650,000 to 1,000,000 distinct CDR3 sequences, roughly 35% of which appear only once. The sequencing sample was made of blood. All receptors derive from a young man in good health.

This rearrangement joins TRBV10-3 to TRBJ2-6; D may be TRBD1 (6 bases). CDR1 is ENHRY, CDR2 SYGVKD, per germline. The CDR3 is 16 residues long. V gave up 3 bases and J gave up 0 bases, with 9 bases separating them. CDR3 amino acids: CAISDIGGSGANVLTF. CDR3 in DNA: TGTGCCATCAGTGACATAGGGGGCTCTGGGGCCAACGTCCTGACTTTC.

The chain couples TRBV5-4 to TRBJ1-2; the D is unclear. The V end lost 1 base, the J end lost 1 base, and 8 bases lay between the germline ends. Germline V gene sequence: CDR1 SGHNT, CDR2 YYREEE (reference sequence). This CDR3 comprises 14 residues. The CDR3 DNA reads TGTGCCAGCAGCTTGAACACGGATAACTATGGCTACACCTTC. Translation: CASSLNTDNYGYTF.

This chain uses TRBV19 with TRBJ1-5; 7 nucleotides match TRBD1. Germline V gene data show CDR1 as LNHDA and CDR2 as SQIVND (reference sequence). The V gene end was trimmed by 4 bases and the J gene end by 0 bases; junction bases not matched to a gene: 6. There are 16 residues in the CDR3. The CDR3 loop reads CASSKRTGFSNQPQHF. In DNA, the CDR3 is TGTGCCAGTAGTAAAAGGACAGGCTTTAGCAATCAGCCCCAGCATTTT. The whole variable domain, filled in from reference TRBV19 and TRBJ1-5, reads DGGITQSPKYLFRKEGQNVTLSCEQNLNHDAMYWYRQDPGQGLRLIYYSQIVNDFQKGDIAEGYSVSREKKESFPLTVTSAQKNPTAFYLCASSKRTGFSNQPQHFGDGTRLSIL.

This clonotype was detected many times. The chain has TRBV12-3 or TRBV12-4 and TRBJ2-1, with D perhaps matching TRBD1 or TRBD2 (5 bases each). V was cut by 5 bases and J by 4 bases, with 15 bases left in between. The CDR3 sequence is 15 residues long. In nucleotides, the CDR3 is TGTGCCAGCAGTGAAATGGGGACGGATTACAATGAGCAGTTCTTC. Its translation: CASSEMGTDYNEQFF.

The CDR3 sequence: CASSLGGASGGGKTQYF. In nucleotides, the CDR3 is TGTGCCAGCAGCTTAGGGGGGGCTAGCGGCGGGGGAAAGACCCAGTACTTC. The chain employs TRBV7-2 and TRBJ2-5; D is possibly TRBD2 (7 bases). V was trimmed by 1 base and J by 6 bases, leaving 21 bases between them. Looked up from germline, CDR1 is SGHTA and CDR2 is FQGNSA. The CDR3 has 17 amino acids.

This clonotype was counted a few times. V gene TRBV20-1 combines with J gene TRBJ2-5; 11 bases match TRBD1. From germline, CDR1 is DFQATT and CDR2 SNEGSKA (reference sequence). The CDR3 is 14 residues long. V gave up 2 bases and J gave up 5 bases; unmatched junction bases: 4. This CDR3 reads CSARHGTGGETQYF. CDR3 coding DNA: TGCAGTGCTAGACACGGGACAGGGGGGGAGACCCAGTACTTC.

A few counts support this clonotype. V and J are TRBV29-1 and TRBJ2-3; D call uncertain. The CDR3 has 16 amino acids. Deletions cut 2 bases from V and 0 bases from J, with 15 bases between. Germline V gene lookup returns CDR1 SQVTM and CDR2 ANQGSEA. The CDR3 coding sequence is TGCAGCGTTGAAACCCCCTCTTCCGCTAGCACAGATACGCAGTATTTT. This encodes CSVETPSSASTDTQYF.

This clonotype has only a few counts. V usage is TRBV5-1 and J usage is TRBJ1-2, with a tentative D call TRBD1 (6 bases). Germline V lookup: CDR1 SGHRS, CDR2 YFSETQ. V was pared by 0 bases and J by 4 bases, with 13 bases between. The CDR3 consists of 15 residues. CDR3 loop: CASSLEWDTGYGYTF. In DNA form, the CDR3 reads TGCGCCAGCAGCTTGGAATGGGACACGGGCTATGGCTACACCTTC.

This clonotype was seen only once. This chain uses TRBV28 with TRBJ2-5, with D possibly TRBD1 on 6 matching bases. The CDR3 covers 15 residues. The ends were cut back, 4 bases at V and 2 bases at J, with 14 bases in the middle. In germline, CDR1 is MDHEN, CDR2 SYDVKM. The CDR3 DNA reads TGTGCCAGCAGTTCGGACAGAGGGTCACAAGAGACCCAGTACTTC. This gives the protein CASSSDRGSQETQYF. The full variable domain, in which reference TRBV28 and TRBJ2-5 provide the parts outside the CDR3, is DVKVTQSSRYLVKRTGEKVFLECVQDMDHENMFWYRQDPGLGLRLIYFSYDVKMKEKGDIPEGYSVSREKKERFSLILESASTNQTSMYLCASSSDRGSQETQYFGPGTRLLVL.

The chain couples TRBV5-5 to TRBJ1-1, with 7 positions matching TRBD1. V lost 2 bases, J lost 2 bases, and 6 bases stayed unmatched. The CDR3 runs 15 residues. Germline V gives CDR1 SGHKS, CDR2 YYEKEE (reference sequence). The CDR3 reads CASSFRQGINTEAFF. DNA for the CDR3: TGTGCCAGCAGCTTTAGACAGGGAATCAACACTGAAGCTTTCTTT. The entire variable domain, with the rest obtained from reference TRBV5-5 and TRBJ1-1, is as follows: DAGVTQSPTHLIKTRGQQVTLRCSPISGHKSVSWYQQVLGQGPQFIFQYYEKEERGRGNFPDRFSARQFPNYSSELNVNALLLGDSALYLCASSFRQGINTEAFFGQGTRLTVV.

This clonotype was seen only a few times. A much larger clone is a single base away; this may be a read error. The rearrangement uses TRBV7-2 and TRBJ2-1; 7 bases agree with TRBD2. Matching the DNA end better, TRBJ2-7 makes the J call doubtful. The CDR3 totals 14 residues. CDR1 SGHTA and CDR2 FQGNSA come from the germline V gene. The CDR3 region has the DNA TGTGCCAGCACCTTAGGGACTACCTACAATGAGCAGTACTTC. It encodes CASTLGTTYNEQYF.

This clonotype was observed many times. The chain links TRBV10-3 to TRBJ2-1, with TRBD2 identical over 10 bases. With V trimmed by 6 bases and J by 0 bases, 5 bases remained unmatched. The CDR3 runs to 16 residues. Per germline, CDR1 ENHRY and CDR2 SYGVKD. CDR3 coding DNA: TGTGCCATCAGCTCAAGCGGGGGGGCCTCCTACAATGAGCAGTTCTTC. This encodes CAISSSGGASYNEQFF.

This clonotype was found many times. This chain joins TRBV10-3 and TRBJ2-5; no clear D gene. V lost 2 bases and J lost 1, with 8 bases in between. The CDR3 totals 14 residues. Germline CDR1 ENHRY, CDR2 SYGVKD. The CDR3 protein is CAISEPPRQETQYF. CDR3 coding DNA: TGTGCCATCAGTGAGCCCCCACGCCAAGAGACCCAGTACTTC.

This chain joins TRBV7-2 and TRBJ1-6; D gene uncertain. CDR3 length equals 15 residues. V was shortened by 2 bases and J by 5 bases, with 10 bases between the two germline ends. CDR1 and CDR2 (germline): SGHTA, FQGNSA. The CDR3 nucleotides read TGTGCCAGCAGCTTAAGGCGGACGGATAATTCACCCCTCCACTTT. It codes for CASSLRRTDNSPLHF.